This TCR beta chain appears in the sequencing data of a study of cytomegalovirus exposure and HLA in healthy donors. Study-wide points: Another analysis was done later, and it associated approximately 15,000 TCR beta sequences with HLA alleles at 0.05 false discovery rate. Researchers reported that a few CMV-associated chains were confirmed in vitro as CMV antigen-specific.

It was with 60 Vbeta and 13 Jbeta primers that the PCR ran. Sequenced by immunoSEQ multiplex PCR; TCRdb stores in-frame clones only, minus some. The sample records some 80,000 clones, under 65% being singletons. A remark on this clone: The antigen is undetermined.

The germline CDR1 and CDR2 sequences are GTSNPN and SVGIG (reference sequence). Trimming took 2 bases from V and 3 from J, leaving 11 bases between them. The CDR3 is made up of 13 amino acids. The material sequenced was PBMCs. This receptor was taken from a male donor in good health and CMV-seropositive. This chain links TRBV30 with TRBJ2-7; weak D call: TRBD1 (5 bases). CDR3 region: CAWSRGRDYEQYF. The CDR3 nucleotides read TGTGCCTGGAGTCGAGGCAGGGACTACGAGCAGTACTTC.